This TCR beta chain originates from a study of CXCR3-negative and CXCR3-positive naive CD8 T cells. Study findings and constraints: Compared with CXCR3-negative naive cells, CXCR3-positive naive cells showed more hydrophobic TRB CDR3s. Cryopreserved PBMCs had partly decreased CXCR3 expression; fresh PBMCs were used in most assays.

A note on this clonotype: Its target is not known.

UMI-labeled 5' RACE TRB cDNA libraries were prepared from the cells. After re-calling the 5' RACE reads, TCRdb lists one entry per CDR3 protein, DNA absent. This sample's table reports 130,000 or so distinct CDR3 sequences. The CDR3 is 15 amino acids. The germline V gene encodes CDR1 MNHEY and CDR2 SVGAGI. This TCR was sampled from a human donor in good health. Some clones in this sample may be carry-over from other donors' samples. Sequencing was carried out using naive CXCR3+ CD8+ T cells from blood. Subset defined: CD45RO-CCR7+CD27+CD95- naive CD8+ T cells expressing CXCR3 (TNR3+). The chain is built from TRBV6-5 and TRBJ2-7; TCRdb designates TRBD1, a call that cannot be tested without DNA. CDR3 sequence reads: CASSYSGTGTYEQYF.